The TCR beta chain described here comes from a study of TIL therapy for anti-PD-1-resistant metastatic lung cancer. Background on the study: Progressing patients received lymphodepletion, expanded TIL infusion and IL-2.

Germline V gene sequence: CDR1 SGHTA, CDR2 FQGNSA. This CDR3 is built from 15 residues. Trimming pared 6 bases from V and 1 base from J, leaving 16 bases between. The immunoSEQ assay was v3. The data were produced by immunoSEQ multiplex PCR, yet TCRdb's version contains in-frame clones alone and is incomplete. The repertoire holds tens of thousands of clones, with 65% to 90% as singletons. As to time point: pre-treatment sample, taken before nivolumab and TIL therapy. Stage 4 NSCLC adults joined between 2017 and January 2020. Points from the study as a whole: After infusion, TIL clonotypes partly replaced peripheral T cells and declined over months.

As regards this clone: Its target is not known.

V is TRBV7-2 and J is TRBJ2-7, with D hard to call. The sample was blood, taken at baseline. This clonotype was sampled from a person between 25 and 79 years old with non-small cell lung cancer. CDR3 region: CASRPTAYRSYEQYF. CDR3 coding DNA: TGTGCCAGCAGACCCACAGCCTACCGTTCCTACGAGCAGTACTTC.